The present T cell receptor beta chain was sequenced within a study of identifying expanded T cells in peripheral blood. Germline CDR1 and CDR2: SNHLY and FYNNEI. Deletions cut 6 bases from V and 8 bases from J, with 19 bases between. This CDR3 contains 14 residues. Concerning this clone: No antigen is known for it.

Study-level results: Variance in clone template counts between approximately 2-week samples significantly increased with total template count across all healthy donors.

Collection occurred without any documented infections or immune events in donors. Only in-frame clones appear in the TCRdb table, and some are missing; sequencing was by immunoSEQ multiplex PCR. This table holds about 100,000 clones, around 90% found once. Sequenced sample: blood. This clonotype originated in a person between 18 and 75 years old in good health. The chain couples TRBV2 to TRBJ1-2; possibly TRBD1 for D (6 bases). The chain's CDR3 is CASRIIQGIPGYTF. CDR3 in DNA: TGTGCCAGCAGGATCATACAGGGAATCCCGGGCTACACCTTC. The entire variable domain, with the rest obtained from reference TRBV2 and TRBJ1-2, is as follows: EPEVTQTPSHQVTQMGQEVILRCVPISNHLYFYWYRQILGQKVEFLVSFYNNEISEKSEIFDDQFSVERPDGSNFTLKIRSTKLEDSAMYFCASRIIQGIPGYTFGSGTRLTVV.